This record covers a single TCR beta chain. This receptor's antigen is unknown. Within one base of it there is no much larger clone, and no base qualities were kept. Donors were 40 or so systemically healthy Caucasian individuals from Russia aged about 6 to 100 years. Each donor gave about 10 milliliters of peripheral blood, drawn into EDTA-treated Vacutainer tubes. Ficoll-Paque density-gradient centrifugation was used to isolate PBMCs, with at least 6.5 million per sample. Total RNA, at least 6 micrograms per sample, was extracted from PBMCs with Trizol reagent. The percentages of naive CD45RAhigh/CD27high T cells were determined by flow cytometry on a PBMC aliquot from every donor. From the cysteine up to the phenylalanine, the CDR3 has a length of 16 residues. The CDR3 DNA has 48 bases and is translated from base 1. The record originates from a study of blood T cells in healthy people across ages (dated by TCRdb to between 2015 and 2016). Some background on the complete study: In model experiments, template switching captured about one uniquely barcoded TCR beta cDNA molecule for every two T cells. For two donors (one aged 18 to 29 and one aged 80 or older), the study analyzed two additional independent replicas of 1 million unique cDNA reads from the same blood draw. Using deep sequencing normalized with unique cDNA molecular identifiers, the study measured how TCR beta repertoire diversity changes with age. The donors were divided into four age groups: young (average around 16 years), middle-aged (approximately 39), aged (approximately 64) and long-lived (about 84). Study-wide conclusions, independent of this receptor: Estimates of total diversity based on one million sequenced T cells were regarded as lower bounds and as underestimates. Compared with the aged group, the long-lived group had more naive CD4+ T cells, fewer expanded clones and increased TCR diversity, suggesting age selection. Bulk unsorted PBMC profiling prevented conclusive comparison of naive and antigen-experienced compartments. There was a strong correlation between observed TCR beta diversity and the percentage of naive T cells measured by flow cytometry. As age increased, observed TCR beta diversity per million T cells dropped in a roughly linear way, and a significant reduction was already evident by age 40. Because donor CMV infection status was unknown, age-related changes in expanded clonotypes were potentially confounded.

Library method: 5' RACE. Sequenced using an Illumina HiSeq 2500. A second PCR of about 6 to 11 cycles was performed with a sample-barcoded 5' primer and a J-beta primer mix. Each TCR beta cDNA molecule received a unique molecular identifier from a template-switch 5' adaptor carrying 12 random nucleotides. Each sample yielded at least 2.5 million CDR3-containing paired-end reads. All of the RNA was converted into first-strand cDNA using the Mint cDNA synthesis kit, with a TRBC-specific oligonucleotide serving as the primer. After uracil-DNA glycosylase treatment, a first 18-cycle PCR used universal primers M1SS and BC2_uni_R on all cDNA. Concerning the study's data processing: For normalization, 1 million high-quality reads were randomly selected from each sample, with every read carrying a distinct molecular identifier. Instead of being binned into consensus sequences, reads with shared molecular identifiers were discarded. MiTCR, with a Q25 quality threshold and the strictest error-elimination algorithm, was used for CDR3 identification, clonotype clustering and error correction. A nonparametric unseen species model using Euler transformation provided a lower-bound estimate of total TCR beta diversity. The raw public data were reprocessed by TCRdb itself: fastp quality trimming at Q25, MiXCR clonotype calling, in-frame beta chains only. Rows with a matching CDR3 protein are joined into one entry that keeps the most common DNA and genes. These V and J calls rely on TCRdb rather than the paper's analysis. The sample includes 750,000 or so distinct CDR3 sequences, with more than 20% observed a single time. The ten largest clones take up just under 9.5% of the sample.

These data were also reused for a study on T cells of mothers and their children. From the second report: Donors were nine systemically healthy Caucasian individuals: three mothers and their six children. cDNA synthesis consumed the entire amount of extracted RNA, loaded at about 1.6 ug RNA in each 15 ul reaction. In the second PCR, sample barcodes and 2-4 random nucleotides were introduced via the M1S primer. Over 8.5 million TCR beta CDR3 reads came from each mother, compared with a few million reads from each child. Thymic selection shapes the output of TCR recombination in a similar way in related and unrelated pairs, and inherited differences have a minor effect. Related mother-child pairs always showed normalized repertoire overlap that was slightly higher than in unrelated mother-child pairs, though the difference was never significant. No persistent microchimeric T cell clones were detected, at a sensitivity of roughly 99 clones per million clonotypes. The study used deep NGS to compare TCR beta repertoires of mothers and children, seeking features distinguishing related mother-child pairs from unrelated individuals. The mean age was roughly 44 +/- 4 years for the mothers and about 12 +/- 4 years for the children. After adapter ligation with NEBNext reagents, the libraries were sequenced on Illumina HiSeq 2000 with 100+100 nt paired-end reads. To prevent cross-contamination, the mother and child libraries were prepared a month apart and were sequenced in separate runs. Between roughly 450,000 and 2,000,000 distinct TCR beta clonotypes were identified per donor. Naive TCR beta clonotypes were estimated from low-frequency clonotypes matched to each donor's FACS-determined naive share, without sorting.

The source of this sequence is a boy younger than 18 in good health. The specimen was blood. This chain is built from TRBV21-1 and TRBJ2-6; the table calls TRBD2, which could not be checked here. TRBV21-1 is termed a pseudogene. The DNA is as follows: TGTGCCAGCAGCAAAAGGGAGGGGCGAGGGGCCAACGTCCTGACTTTC. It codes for CASSKREGRGANVLTF.